Below, 27 T cell receptor beta chains from the same sample are listed, as sequenced in a study of blood T cell repertoires in COVID-19. Sequencing used immunoSEQ multiplex PCR; TCRdb keeps in-frame clones, though not all of them. The sample has roughly 60,000 clones, 90% seen once. The sample comprised peripheral blood. These receptors all stem from a woman of 80 years or more with active COVID-19.

The V and J genes are TRBV20-1 and TRBJ2-1, with TRBD1 matching 7 bases. The junction had 5 bases not matched to a gene; V was cut back by 3 bases and J by 0 bases. This CDR3 comprises 15 residues. Germline CDR1 and CDR2: DFQATT and SNEGSKA (reference sequence). CDR3 bases: TGCAGTGCTAGTCGGCCAGGGGGCTCCTACAATGAGCAGTTCTTC. It specifies CSASRPGGSYNEQFF.

This chain uses TRBV11-2 with TRBJ2-7; TRBD1 aligns across 7 bases. The CDR3 contains 15 residues. Germline V CDR1 and CDR2: SGHAT, FQNNGV. The V gene end was trimmed by 5 bases and the J gene end by 2 bases; junction bases not matched to a gene: 9. CDR3 in amino acids: CASSKDREGTYEQYF. Written as DNA, the CDR3 is TGTGCCAGCAGCAAAGACAGGGAAGGAACCTACGAGCAGTACTTC.

This chain uses TRBV11-3 with TRBJ1-1; 9 positions agree with TRBD1. The junction had 3 bases not matched to a gene; V was cut back by 5 bases and J by 5 bases. The CDR3 is 13 amino acids. CDR1 is SGHNT and CDR2 is YENEEA in the germline V gene. In DNA form, the CDR3 reads TGTGCCAGCAGCCCAGGGACAGGGACTGAAGCTTTCTTT. As protein: CASSPGTGTEAFF.

As regards this clone: In the same sample, other DNA sequences code for this CDR3. The J gene is TRBJ1-5, the V gene TRBV2; D remains ambiguous. V dropped 6 bases and J dropped 0 bases, with 9 bases sitting between them. Per the germline V gene, CDR1 is SNHLY and CDR2 is FYNNEI. The CDR3 runs to 14 residues. Here the CDR3 DNA reads TGTGCCAGCAGCGGGTCGTATAGCAATCAGCCCCAGCATTTT. It specifies CASSGSYSNQPQHF.

This chain connects TRBV5-4 to TRBJ2-1, with a possible D match to TRBD2 (5 bases). Germline V gives CDR1 SGHNT, CDR2 YYREEE (reference sequence). Trimming removed 4 bases at V and 5 bases at J, with 16 bases between. The CDR3 is 15 residues long. The CDR3 DNA reads as TGTGCCAGCAGCCTGGAGCTAGCCAAAGACAATGAGCAGTTCTTC. Protein product: CASSLELAKDNEQFF.

The sample holds one count of this clone. The CDR3 region has the DNA TGTGCCAGCAGCCAGGGGCGACAAGAGACCCAGTACTTC. Amino acid sequence: CASSQGRQETQYF. The chain employs TRBV7-8 and TRBJ2-5, with a possible D match to TRBD1 (6 bases). The CDR3 consists of 13 residues. From germline, CDR1 is SGHVS and CDR2 FQNEAQ. V shed 5 bases and J shed 2 bases, with 9 bases lying between them.

This chain joins TRBV7-7 and TRBJ2-2; no firm D call. The V end was cut by 5 bases, the J end by 5 bases, with 15 bases between. CDR3 size: 15 residues. In germline, CDR1 is SSHAT, CDR2 FNYEAQ (reference sequence). CDR3 protein: CASSETPTRTGELFF. CDR3 in DNA: TGTGCCAGCAGCGAGACACCCACAAGGACCGGGGAGCTGTTTTTT.

The chain combines TRBV6-5 with TRBJ1-6, with 8 bases identical to TRBD1. The ends lost 6 bases at V and 9 bases at J; junction bases unmatched: 10. Germline CDR1 MNHEY, CDR2 SVGAGI. CDR3 size: 15 residues. This CDR3 is CASRTDRAVGSPLHF. The CDR3 DNA reads TGTGCCAGCAGGACGGACAGGGCGGTAGGTTCACCCCTCCACTTT.

The chain links TRBV2 to TRBJ2-5, with D tentatively TRBD1 (5 bases). V was shortened by 8 bases and J by 4 bases, with 20 bases between the two germline ends. CDR3 size: 15 residues. In germline, CDR1 is SNHLY, CDR2 FYNNEI. This CDR3 reads CASQLRVSWSETQYF. The CDR3 nucleotides read TGTGCCAGCCAACTCAGGGTGTCGTGGTCAGAGACCCAGTACTTC. The variable domain in full, with the rest retrieved from reference TRBV2 and TRBJ2-5, is EPEVTQTPSHQVTQMGQEVILRCVPISNHLYFYWYRQILGQKVEFLVSFYNNEISEKSEIFDDQFSVERPDGSNFTLKIRSTKLEDSAMYFCASQLRVSWSETQYFGPGTRLLVL.

This sequence joins TRBV6-5 and TRBJ2-6; D is uncertain. Trimming shortened V by 0 bases and J by 5 bases, and 5 bases separated the two germline ends. This CDR3 spans 14 amino acids. Germline CDR1 MNHEY, CDR2 SVGAGI. CDR3 sequence: CASSYSTRANVLTF. DNA of the CDR3: TGTGCCAGCAGTTACTCGACTCGGGCCAACGTCCTGACTTTC.

This chain connects TRBV14 to TRBJ1-2, with 7 bases that match TRBD1. V trimming: 5 bases; J trimming: 4 bases; junction bases outside the gene matches: 4. The CDR3 loop spans 13 amino acids. Looked up from germline, CDR1 is SGHDN and CDR2 is FVKESK. The CDR3 DNA sequence: TGTGCCAGCAGCGTTGACAGGGTCTATGGCTACACCTTC. Translation gives CASSVDRVYGYTF.

The chain combines TRBV5-1 with TRBJ2-5, with 9 bases identical to TRBD2. The germline gives CDR1 SGHRS, CDR2 YFSETQ. V was pared by 1 base and J by 2 bases, with 3 bases of the junction left unmatched. The CDR3 extends over 15 amino acids. Here the CDR3 DNA reads TGCGCCAGCAGCTTGCAGCGGGGGGATCAAGAGACCCAGTACTTC. Protein: CASSLQRGDQETQYF.

The J gene is TRBJ1-1, the V gene TRBV28, with TRBD1 identical over 8 bases. The CDR3 is 11 amino acids. Germline-derived CDR1 and CDR2 are MDHEN and SYDVKM. Germline trimming cut 5 bases from V and 11 bases from J; bases unmatched to any gene: 4. CDR3 protein: CASSITGGAFF. The CDR3 nucleotides are TGTGCCAGCAGTATAACAGGGGGGGCTTTCTTT.

Only a few counts were recorded for this clone. The chain employs TRBV4-1 and TRBJ2-1, with 10 bases fitting TRBD2. The CDR3 has 14 amino acids. The V segment lost 10 bases and the J segment 6 bases; nucleotides outside the gene matches: 9. Looked up from germline, CDR1 is MGHRA and CDR2 is YSYEKL. The CDR3 loop reads CATVGASGSNEQFF. Here the CDR3 DNA reads TGCGCCACCGTTGGGGCTAGCGGGAGCAATGAGCAGTTCTTC.

This chain joins TRBV10-3 and TRBJ2-4; 7 bases fit TRBD1. V was pared by 4 bases and J by 8 bases, with 8 bases of the junction left unmatched. The CDR3 is made up of 14 amino acids. Germline CDR1 ENHRY, CDR2 SYGVKD. Here the CDR3 DNA reads TGTGCCATCAGTGGAACAGGGGACCTTGACATTCAGTACTTC. Encoded protein: CAISGTGDLDIQYF.

The rearrangement joins TRBV19 to TRBJ2-7; D remains unclear. The CDR3 is 14 residues long. V lost 6 bases to trimming and J lost 3 bases, with 15 bases between them. The germline gives CDR1 LNHDA, CDR2 SQIVND (reference sequence). In DNA, the CDR3 is TGTGCCAGTAGCCCAGGTGGCAGCCGCTACGAGCAGTACTTC. Protein sequence: CASSPGGSRYEQYF.

The chain recombines TRBV10-1 with TRBJ2-2; 11 nucleotides match TRBD2. Looked up from germline, CDR1 is WNHNN and CDR2 is SYGVQD (reference sequence). Trimming took 2 bases from V and 0 from J; bases not matched to a gene: 8. This CDR3 is 19 amino acids long. The CDR3 spells CASSEELGLADSNTGELFF. The DNA of the CDR3 is TGCGCCAGCAGTGAGGAGTTGGGACTAGCGGACTCGAACACCGGGGAGCTGTTTTTT.

The chain is built from TRBV7-2 and TRBJ1-1; TRBD1 matches at 9 bases. The CDR3 is 16 amino acids. V dropped 2 bases and J dropped 0; count of bases not matched to a gene: 4. The V gene's germline CDR1 is SGHTA and CDR2 FQGNSA. DNA for the CDR3: TGTGCCAGCAGCTTATCGGGGACAGGGATGAACACTGAAGCTTTCTTT. Protein: CASSLSGTGMNTEAFF.

The chain carries TRBV7-9 and TRBJ1-1; 10 bases align to TRBD1. The V and J ends lost 1 base and 9 bases, in that order; junction bases with no gene match: 5. Germline V CDR1 and CDR2: SEHNR, FQNEAQ (reference sequence). The CDR3 totals 14 residues. For the CDR3, the DNA is TGTGCCAGCAGCTTAGTCTCGGGACAGGGGAAAGCTTTCTTT. Translation: CASSLVSGQGKAFF.

CDR3 in DNA: TGTGCCAGCAGCGGGAGTATTGGCGGTGCGAATTCACCCCTCCACTTT. It translates to CASSGSIGGANSPLHF. The chain recombines TRBV9 with TRBJ1-6; D gene uncertain. Germline V gives CDR1 SGDLS, CDR2 YYNGEE. The CDR3 has 16 amino acids. V lost 3 bases and J 7 bases, leaving 17 bases between the germline ends.

There are a few counts of this clone. This sequence joins TRBV5-8 and TRBJ1-5, with TRBD1 identical over 10 bases. After removal of 4 bases from V and 3 bases from J, the junction contained 13 bases not matched to a gene. The V gene's germline CDR1 is SGHTS and CDR2 YDEGEE. This CDR3 is built from 18 residues. This CDR3 reads CASSHPNRDRGDNQPQHF. CDR3 bases: TGTGCCAGCAGCCACCCAAACCGGGACAGGGGAGACAATCAGCCCCAGCATTTT.

The gene calls are TRBV9 and TRBJ2-1; 9 nucleotides agree with TRBD2. The CDR3 has 15 residues. Germline CDR1 reads SGDLS; CDR2 reads YYNGEE. J lost 7 bases, V lost 4 bases, and 9 bases had no gene match. Written as DNA, the CDR3 is TGTGCCAGCAGCCCCAGGACTAGCGTGAAAAATGAGCAGTTCTTC. Its protein is CASSPRTSVKNEQFF. The full variable domain, completed using reference TRBV9 and TRBJ2-1, is DSGVTQTPKHLITATGQRVTLRCSPRSGDLSVYWYQQSLDQGLQFLIQYYNGEERAKGNILERFSAQQFPDLHSELNLSSLELGDSALYFCASSPRTSVKNEQFFGPGTRLTVL.

V is TRBV10-3 and J is TRBJ2-1, with D tentatively TRBD1 (6 bases). Germline values: CDR1 ENHRY, CDR2 SYGVKD. CDR3 length: 15 residues. V was trimmed by 6 bases and J by 5 bases, leaving 17 bases between them. The chain's CDR3 is CAIRDFGTQDNEQFF. DNA for the CDR3: TGTGCCATCAGAGACTTCGGGACACAAGACAATGAGCAGTTCTTC.

This clone has just a few counts. V usage is TRBV5-1 and J usage is TRBJ1-1, with D possibly TRBD1 on 6 matching bases. The V gene's germline CDR1 is SGHRS and CDR2 YFSETQ. This CDR3 region has 16 residues. The ends were cut back, 1 base at V and 3 bases at J, with 16 bases in the middle. As DNA, the CDR3 is TGCGCCAGCAGCTTGACGTCAGGGAGGGGGGACACTGAAGCTTTCTTT. It yields the protein CASSLTSGRGDTEAFF.

The rearrangement uses TRBV29-1 and TRBJ2-5; TRBD1 aligns across 7 bases. Trimming removed 0 bases from V and 5 bases from J; junction bases left unmatched: 21. Germline V lookup: CDR1 SQVTM, CDR2 ANQGSEA. The CDR3 is 19 residues long. This CDR3 is CSVEDSRGSLGPARETQYF. DNA of the CDR3: TGCAGCGTTGAAGATTCCAGGGGGTCCCTTGGTCCGGCAAGGGAGACCCAGTACTTC.

The gene calls are TRBV29-1 and TRBJ1-1; a weak D match, TRBD1 (6 bases). The V end was cut by 7 bases, the J end by 4 bases, with 16 bases between. Germline V gene lookup returns CDR1 SQVTM and CDR2 ANQGSEA. This CDR3 contains 13 residues. CDR3 amino acids: CSESRGHSTEAFF. For the CDR3, the DNA is TGCAGCGAATCCAGGGGTCACAGCACTGAAGCTTTCTTT.

This clone was recorded a few times. The chain joins TRBV7-8 to TRBJ2-1; 8 positions agree with TRBD1. The CDR3 has 15 residues. In germline, CDR1 is SGHVS, CDR2 FQNEAQ. Trimming cost V 4 bases and J 9 bases; bases outside gene matches: 11. Here the CDR3 reads CASSSPGRGLVEQFF. The CDR3 DNA reads as TGTGCCAGCAGCTCTCCGGGCAGGGGGCTGGTTGAGCAGTTCTTC.